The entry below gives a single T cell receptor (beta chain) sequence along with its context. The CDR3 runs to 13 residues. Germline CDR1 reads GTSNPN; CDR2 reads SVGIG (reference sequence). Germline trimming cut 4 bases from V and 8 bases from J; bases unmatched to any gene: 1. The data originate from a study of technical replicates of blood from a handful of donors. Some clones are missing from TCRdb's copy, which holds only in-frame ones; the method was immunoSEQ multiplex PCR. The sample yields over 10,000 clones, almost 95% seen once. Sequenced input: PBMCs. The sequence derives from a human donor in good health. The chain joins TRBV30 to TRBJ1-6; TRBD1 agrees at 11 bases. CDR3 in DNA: TGTGCCTGGATGGGACAGGGGGATTCACCCCTCCACTTT. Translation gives CAWMGQGDSPLHF.